This TCR beta chain was found in a study of CD8+ T cells in alopecia areata. As for the study in general: Tofacitinib therapy lasting 6 to 18 months was followed by 6 months off drug. Scoring of treated patients' severity used the percentage of affected scalp area. Study-wide results and caveats: Tofacitinib significantly decreased scalp clonality and expanded CD8+ clones among top 100.

A word on this clone: Its cognate antigen is unknown.

Following extraction, RNA underwent reverse transcription to cDNA, which served as the sequencing template. Some clones are missing from TCRdb's copy, which holds only in-frame ones; the method was immunoSEQ multiplex PCR. The data hold approximately 100,000 clones, with about 61% observed a single time. Germline values: CDR1 SGHTA, CDR2 FQGTGA. Deletions cut 2 bases from V and 5 bases from J, with 7 bases between. The CDR3 runs to 13 residues. Noted treatment: oral pan-JAK inhibitor, 5-10 mg twice daily. This chain connects TRBV7-3 to TRBJ2-1, with unresolved D. Sequenced here: CD8+ T cells sorted from blood, sampled at roughly week 58, from a patient treated with tofacitinib. This sequence originates from a human donor with alopecia areata. The CDR3 DNA sequence: TGTGCCAGCAGCTTATGGGCAAACAATGAGCAGTTCTTC. Translation gives CASSLWANNEQFF.